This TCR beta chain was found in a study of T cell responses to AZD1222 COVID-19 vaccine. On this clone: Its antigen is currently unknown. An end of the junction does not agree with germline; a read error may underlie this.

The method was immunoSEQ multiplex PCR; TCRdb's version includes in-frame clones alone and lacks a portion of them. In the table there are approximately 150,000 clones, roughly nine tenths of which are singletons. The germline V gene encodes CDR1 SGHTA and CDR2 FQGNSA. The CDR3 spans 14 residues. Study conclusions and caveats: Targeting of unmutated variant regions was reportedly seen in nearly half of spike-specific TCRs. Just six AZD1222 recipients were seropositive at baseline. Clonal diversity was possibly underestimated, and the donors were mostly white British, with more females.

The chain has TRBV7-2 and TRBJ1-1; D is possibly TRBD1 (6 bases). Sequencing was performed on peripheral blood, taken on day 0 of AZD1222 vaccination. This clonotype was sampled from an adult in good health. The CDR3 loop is CASTLRTANTEAFF. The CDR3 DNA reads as TGTGCCAGCACCTTAAGGACAGCGAACACTGAAGCTTTCTTT. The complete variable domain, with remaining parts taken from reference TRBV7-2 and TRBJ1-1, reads GAGVSQSPSNKVTEKGKDVELRCDPISGHTALYWYRQSLGQGLEFLIYFQGNSAPDKSGLPSDRFSAERTGGSVSTLTIQRTQQEDSAVYLCASTLRTANTEAFFGQGTRLTVV.